The entry below gives a single TCR beta chain sequence along with its context. Treatment given: randomized to nivolumab then ipilimumab (arm A) or the reverse (arm B). From thawed PBMCs, live CD3+CD8+ cells negative for CD19 and CD56 were sorted. Profiling relied on immunoSEQ multiplex PCR, and the TCRdb table lists in-frame clones only, not all of them. This sample has about 14,000 clones; less than 55% occur once, and the top ten carry 15% to 20%. The CDR3 is 12 residues long. Germline loops: CDR1 MNHNS, CDR2 SASEGT. The ends lost 8 bases at V and 9 bases at J; junction bases unmatched: 6. The data are from a study of sequential checkpoint blockade in melanoma. About the study: Patients were randomized 1:1 to nivolumab-then-ipilimumab or ipilimumab-then-nivolumab first-line. Maintenance nivolumab came after either treatment sequence.

Sequencing was performed on CD8+ T cells sorted from blood (inferred from file names), taken from a patient given nivolumab and ipilimumab in sequence. This sequence joins TRBV6-1 and TRBJ2-1, with 8 nucleotides matching TRBD1. This clonotype originated in a human donor with melanoma. The CDR3 here is CASFTGGSEQFF. CDR3 in DNA: TGTGCCAGCTTCACAGGGGGAAGTGAGCAGTTCTTC.